One and the same sample provided the 28 T cell receptor delta chains below, sequenced in a study of delta chains in infants with herpesvirus infections. Reverse transcription of PBMC RNA used primers specific for the gamma and delta chains. TCRdb re-processed the RT-PCR reads using CATT. The sample consists of hundreds of delta-chain clones, about half of them appearing once. This sample comprised peripheral blood, obtained at time point 1 of longitudinal follow-up. These receptors originate from a human donor who was a Ugandan infant, either HIV-exposed or HIV-unexposed (not recorded which).

Comments on this clone: It may be a read error: a sequence one base away is much more abundant. V and J are TRDV1 and TRDJ3, with 13 bases matching TRDD3. CDR3 length: 22 amino acids. Trimming cost V 3 bases and J 0 bases; bases outside gene matches: 11. Germline V gene sequence: CDR1 TSWWSYY, CDR2 QGS. This CDR3 is CALGDSFLLGDTSSWDTRQMFF. The DNA for the CDR3 is TGTGCTCTTGGGGATTCCTTCCTACTGGGGGATACGTCCTCCTGGGACACCCGACAGATGTTTTTC.

Turning to this clone: This could be a read error, since a much larger clone is one nucleotide away. This chain joins TRDV2 and TRDJ3; TRDD3 aligns across 10 bases. The CDR3 is made up of 18 amino acids. CDR1 is GEAIGNYY and CDR2 is EKD in the germline V gene. The CDR3 region is CAFDTAGGYSWDTRQMFF. The CDR3 nucleotides are TGTGCCTTTGACACCGCTGGGGGATACTCCTGGGACACCCGACAGATGTTTTTC.

Points on this clone: A far larger clone is just one base off, so this is likely a read error. The V call is TRDV2, the J call TRDJ3, with 7 bases identical to TRDD3. The CDR3 is 16 amino acids. The V gene's germline CDR1 is GEAIGNYY and CDR2 EKD. CDR3 sequence: CACDWGSSWDTRQMIF. The CDR3 region has the DNA TGTGCCTGTGACTGGGGGAGCTCCTGGGACACCCGACAGATGATTTTC.

Notes on this clone: It is likely a read error: a sequence one base away is far more abundant. The rearrangement links TRDV1 to TRDJ1; TRDD2 matches 9 bases. The germline V gene encodes CDR1 TSWWSYY and CDR2 QGS. The length of the CDR3 is 22 residues. CDR3 DNA: TGTGCTCTTGGGGGTCCCTCGCGACCTTCCTACGGGGGGCCAGGGTTTACCGATAAACCCATCTTT. Its translation is CALGGPSRPSYGGPGFTDKPIF.

V usage is TRDV2 and J usage is TRDJ1, with 12 bases matching TRDD3. The germline gives CDR1 GEAIGNYY, CDR2 EKD. V lost 4 bases, J lost 2 bases, and 7 bases stayed unmatched. The CDR3 contains 16 residues. In nucleotides, the CDR3 is TGTGCCTGTGAGGCACTGGGGGATACTGGGACCGATAAACTCATCTTT. It specifies CACEALGDTGTDKLIF.

In this sample, this clone is medium-sized. The genes are TRDV1 and TRDJ1; a weak D match, TRDD3 (6 bases). CDR3 length: 20 amino acids. Germline loops: CDR1 TSWWSYY, CDR2 QGS. Trimming removed 0 bases at V and 0 bases at J, with 23 bases between. The DNA of the CDR3 is TGTGCTCTTGGGGAACTATCCCTTCAGAGATACGTCCCGAACACCGATAAACTCATCTTT. Translation: CALGELSLQRYVPNTDKLIF.

To note about this clone: This sequence may be a read error, since a much larger clone differs from it by one base. The chain employs TRDV1 and TRDJ1; tentative D call: TRDD3 (5 bases). Germline V CDR1 and CDR2: TSWWSYY, QGS. The CDR3 sequence is 16 residues long. CDR3: CARGDQRGVEVDKLIF. The CDR3 nucleotides read TGTGCTCGTGGGGACCAAAGGGGGGTCGAGGTCGATAAACTCATCTTT.

By its share, this clone is large (0.1 to 1%). The rearrangement joins TRDV1 to TRDJ1, with D hard to call. Germline CDR1 is TSWWSYY and CDR2 is QGS. CDR3 size: 16 residues. Trimming stripped 2 bases from V and 0 bases from J, with 13 bases between. The CDR3 DNA reads as TGTGCTCTTGGGGAAGGGCCCCCTATTTACACCGATAAACTCATCTTT. It specifies CALGEGPPIYTDKLIF.

This clone was seen once. With only one base between it and a far larger clone, this is likely a read error. The gene calls are TRDV2 and TRDJ3; 10 nucleotides agree with TRDD3. The V and J ends lost 1 base and 2 bases, in that order; junction bases with no gene match: 7. Germline loops: CDR1 GEAIGNYY, CDR2 EKD. The CDR3 totals 19 residues. CDR3 DNA sequence: TGTGCCTGTGACACGCTGGGGGATAAAGTAGCCTGGGACACCCGACAGATGTTTTTC. Translating gives CACDTLGDKVAWDTRQMFF.

This chain uses TRDV2 with TRDJ1; 12 bases map to TRDD3. V dropped 0 bases and J dropped 2; count of bases not matched to a gene: 6. CDR1 and CDR2 from the germline V gene are GEAIGNYY and EKD. This CDR3 region has 17 residues. The CDR3 nucleotides read TGTGCCTGTGACACCGTACTGGGGGATACTGGGACCGATAAACTCATCTTT. Amino acid sequence: CACDTVLGDTGTDKLIF.

Points on this clone: Being one base from a much bigger clone, this may be a read error. This chain connects TRDV1 to TRDJ1, with 8 bases fitting TRDD3. The CDR3 loop spans 24 amino acids. The V segment lost 2 bases and the J segment 0 bases; nucleotides outside the gene matches: 29. Per germline, CDR1 TSWWSYY and CDR2 QGS. The CDR3, as DNA: TGTGCTCTTGGGGAAAAAGGGAAGTTCTGCGGGGATCGTGGGGGATCGGGGTACACCGATAAACTCATCTTT. Translation gives CALGEKGKFCGDRGGSGYTDKLIF.

The chain combines TRDV2 with TRDJ3; 12 bases line up with TRDD3. Germline trimming cut 3 bases from V and 4 bases from J; bases unmatched to any gene: 6. The CDR3 contains 18 residues. Germline-derived CDR1 and CDR2 are GEAIGNYY and EKD. The CDR3: CACDFTGGYRWDTRQMFF. CDR3 nucleotide sequence: TGTGCCTGTGACTTTACTGGGGGATACAGGTGGGACACCCGACAGATGTTTTTC.

Within the sample, this clone is medium-sized (0.01 to 0.1%). The chain employs TRDV2 and TRDJ1; D could derive from TRDD2 or TRDD3 (6 bases each). V was pared by 8 bases and J by 4 bases, with 22 bases between. The germline CDR1 and CDR2 sequences are GEAIGNYY and EKD. This CDR3 spans 15 amino acids. The CDR3 DNA reads TGTGCCTTCGGTCTCCTTCCCGGGGGGGACGATAAACTCATCTTT. It specifies CAFGLLPGGDDKLIF.

There are a few counts of this clone. Since a much larger clone is just one base distant, this may be a read error. This chain links TRDV1 with TRDJ1; TRDD3 aligns across 7 bases. The CDR3 consists of 19 residues. Trimming took 1 base from V and 10 from J; bases not matched to a gene: 24. CDR1 TSWWSYY and CDR2 QGS come from the germline V gene. Here the CDR3 reads CALGEPLSLDTRSEGGLIF. DNA for the CDR3: TGTGCTCTTGGGGAACCTCTTAGTTTGGATACGCGGTCCGAAGGTGGACTCATCTTT.

Comment on this clone: A much more abundant neighbour one base away suggests this may be a read error. This chain uses TRDV1 with TRDJ1; TRDD2 matches 8 bases. The CDR3 is 24 amino acids. Per the germline V gene, CDR1 is TSWWSYY and CDR2 is QGS. CDR3: CARGEHDFLLTSTGSKRYTDKLIF. The CDR3 DNA is TGTGCTCGTGGGGAACATGACTTCCTACTTACCAGTACTGGTTCCAAGAGGTACACCGATAAACTCATCTTT.

A remark on this clone: A far larger clone is off by one base, so a read error is likely. The genes are TRDV2 and TRDJ2, with TRDD3 identical over 8 bases. Germline V lookup: CDR1 GEAIGNYY, CDR2 EKD. This CDR3 is built from 15 residues. V was pared by 3 bases and J by 1 base, with 3 bases of the junction left unmatched. The CDR3 coding sequence is TGTGCCTGTGACGCCCTGGGGGATTTGACAGCACAACTCTTCTTT. This translates into CACDALGDLTAQLFF.

Of note for this clone: A far larger clone is only one base removed, so a read error is likely. The CDR3 region has the DNA TGTGCCTGTGAGACTGTGGGGCCCTCCCATCCCTGGGACACCCGACAGATGTTTTTC. It translates to CACETVGPSHPWDTRQMFF. The V call is TRDV2, the J call TRDJ3; the D gene is possibly TRDD3 (5 bases). V was pared by 4 bases and J by 2 bases, with 20 bases between. Per the germline V gene, CDR1 is GEAIGNYY and CDR2 is EKD. The CDR3 runs to 19 residues.

By share, this clone counts as medium-sized. The chain combines TRDV1 with TRDJ3, with 13 bases aligning to TRDD3. The CDR3 sequence is 22 residues long. Germline CDR1 TSWWSYY, CDR2 QGS. The V and J ends lost 3 bases and 0 bases, in that order; junction bases with no gene match: 11. CDR3 coding DNA: TGTGCTCTTGGGGATCCCTTCCTACTGGGGGATACGTCCTCCTGGGACACCCGACAGATGTTTTTC. This sequence encodes CALGDPFLLGDTSSWDTRQMFF.

Concerning this clone itself: Since a much larger clone is just one base distant, this may be a read error. Other DNA sequences from this sample encode an identical CDR3 as well. The V gene is TRDV1, the J gene TRDJ2; 12 bases line up with TRDD3. This CDR3 region has 23 residues. CDR1 and CDR2 (germline): TSWWSYY, QGS. The CDR3 protein is CALGERKRTGGYLLKALTAQLFF. CDR3 DNA sequence: TGTGCTCTTGGTGAACGCAAGCGTACTGGGGGATACCTCCTAAAAGCTTTGACAGCACAACTCTTCTTT.

By its share, this clone is large. V gene TRDV1 combines with J gene TRDJ1; D may be TRDD2 (5 bases). V was trimmed by 1 base and J by 8 bases, leaving 14 bases between them. Germline values: CDR1 TSWWSYY, CDR2 QGS. The CDR3 sequence is 14 residues long. The CDR3, as DNA: TGTGCTCTTGGGGAACCCTTCTTCCGAAGGAAACTCATCTTT. Protein product: CALGEPFFRRKLIF.

Of note for this clone: This likely traces to a read error, being one base from a far larger clone. The chain has TRAV38-2/DV8 and TRDJ1; 8 bases align to TRDD3. The CDR3 extends over 23 amino acids. The ends lost 1 base at V and 0 bases at J; junction bases unmatched: 26. CDR1 and CDR2 (germline): TSESDYY, QEAYKQQN. The CDR3 spells CAYRSNYTNIRAGGHEYTDKLIF. The CDR3 region has the DNA TGTGCTTATAGGAGCAATTACACAAATATCCGAGCTGGGGGACACGAGTACACCGATAAACTCATCTTT.

With respect to this clone: A far larger clone lies a single base away; this is likely a read error. The chain recombines TRDV1 with TRDJ1, with D unresolved. This CDR3 contains 16 residues. V lost 0 bases and J lost 3, with 14 bases in between. Looked up from germline, CDR1 is TSWWSYY and CDR2 is QGS. The CDR3 loop reads CALGELVGSRADKLIF. The CDR3 DNA follows: TGTGCTCTTGGGGAACTAGTAGGATCGCGTGCCGATAAACTCATCTTT.

By share, this clone ranks as medium-sized. The chain carries TRDV1 and TRDJ1, with 9 positions matching TRDD3. Germline V gene lookup returns CDR1 TSWWSYY and CDR2 QGS. This CDR3 contains 20 residues. The V and J ends lost 2 bases and 5 bases, in that order; junction bases with no gene match: 21. In DNA form, the CDR3 reads TGTGCTCTTGGGGAATTCCTTGTTGTACTGGGGGACAGGGGGATTGATAAACTCATCTTT. This gives the protein CALGEFLVVLGDRGIDKLIF.

With respect to this clone: This is likely an artifact of a read error, given a far larger clone one base away. This sequence joins TRDV2 and TRDJ3, with TRDD3 identical over 8 bases. The CDR3 extends over 19 amino acids. Germline CDR1 GEAIGNYY, CDR2 EKD. The CDR3 region has the DNA TGTGCCTATGACACCGTCGGGATACGTAGCTCCTGGGACACCCGACAGATGTTTTTC. Translation gives CAYDTVGIRSSWDTRQMFF.

Points on this clone: A read error is possible here, since a much larger clone lies one base away. The same CDR3 also results from other DNA sequences found in this sample. The chain links TRDV1 to TRDJ1; 11 nucleotides line up with TRDD3. Germline CDR1 TSWWSYY, CDR2 QGS. There are 23 residues in the CDR3. V dropped 1 base and J dropped 4; count of bases not matched to a gene: 26. Written as DNA, the CDR3 is TGTGCTCTTGGGGAACGAGCAGGCGCCCTCAAGGTCTGGGGGATACAGCGGAGCGATAAACTCATCTTT. Translation gives CALGERAGALKVWGIQRSDKLIF.

About this clone: A read error likely explains this, since a far larger clone differs by one base. This rearrangement joins TRDV1 to TRDJ1; 7 bases match TRDD3. This CDR3 region has 15 residues. CDR1 and CDR2 (germline): TSWWSYY, QGS. The CDR3 protein is CALGELNRDTDNLIF. CDR3 sequence (DNA): TGTGCTCTTGGGGAACTAAACCGGGATACCGATAATCTCATCTTT.

As regards this clone: TCRdb pairs this DNA with a much larger clone's protein that differs at residue 8, likely a read error; the protein shown was translated from the DNA. V and J are TRDV2 and TRDJ3; 8 bases agree with TRDD3. The V segment lost 3 bases and the J segment 0 bases; nucleotides outside the gene matches: 6. CDR3 size: 18 residues. CDR1 and CDR2 (germline): GEAIGNYY, EKD. The CDR3 loop reads CACDVLGVSSWDTRQMFF. The CDR3, as DNA: TGTGCCTGTGACGTACTGGGGGTTAGCTCCTGGGACACCCGACAGATGTTTTTC.

A few counts support this clone. A read error likely explains this, since a far larger clone differs by one base. The chain uses TRDV2 and TRDJ2; the D gene is possibly TRDD3 (5 bases). The CDR3 length is 14 residues. Germline CDR1 is GEAIGNYY and CDR2 is EKD. The CDR3 region has the DNA TGTGCCCGTGACACTTGGGGATTGACAGCACAACTCTTCTTT. It is translated as CARDTWGLTAQLFF.